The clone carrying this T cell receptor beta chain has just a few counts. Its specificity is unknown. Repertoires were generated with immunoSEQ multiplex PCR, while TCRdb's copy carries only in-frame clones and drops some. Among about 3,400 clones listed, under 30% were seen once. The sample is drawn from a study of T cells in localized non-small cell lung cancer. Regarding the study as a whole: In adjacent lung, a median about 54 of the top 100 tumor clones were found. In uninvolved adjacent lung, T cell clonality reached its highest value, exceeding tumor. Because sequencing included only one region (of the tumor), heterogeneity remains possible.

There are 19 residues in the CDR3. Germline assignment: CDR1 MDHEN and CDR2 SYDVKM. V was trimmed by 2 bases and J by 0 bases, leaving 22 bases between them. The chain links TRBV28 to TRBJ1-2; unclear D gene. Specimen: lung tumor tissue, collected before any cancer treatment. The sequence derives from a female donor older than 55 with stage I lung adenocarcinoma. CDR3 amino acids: CASSLGISRAIYSNYGYTF. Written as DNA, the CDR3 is TGTGCCAGCAGTTTAGGGATTAGCCGGGCCATCTATTCTAACTATGGCTACACCTTC.